This T cell receptor (beta chain) was captured by sequencing in a study of CD8+ T cells in alopecia areata. In the study overall: A regimen of oral tofacitinib, 5 to 10 mg twice daily, was given to treated patients.

Treatment reported: oral pan-JAK inhibitor, 5-10 mg twice daily. Study results and caveats: Tofacitinib produced a significant decrease in scalp clonality and in expanded CD8+ clones among the top 100. Although TCR sharing was seen in mice, sharing across patients was less clear, possibly for HLA-related reasons.

On this clone itself: Antigen unknown.

This CDR3 has 14 amino acids. The V and J ends lost 1 base and 3 bases respectively, with 13 bases between them. Germline-derived CDR1 and CDR2 are SQVTM and ANQGSEA. RNA extraction was followed by reverse transcription into cDNA, which acted as the sequencing template. Libraries were prepared by immunoSEQ multiplex PCR; TCRdb keeps only in-frame clonotypes and omits some of them. The repertoire holds over 120,000 clones, with roughly 54% as singletons. This chain joins TRBV29-1 and TRBJ2-7; D may match TRBD1 or TRBD2 (5 bases each). The sequenced sample was CD8+ T cells sorted from blood, obtained at week 4, from a patient treated with tofacitinib. This clonotype originated in a human donor with alopecia areata. CDR3 nucleotides: TGCAGCGTTGAAGCCGGGACGCTTGTCTACGAGCAGTACTTC. Its protein is CSVEAGTLVYEQYF.